Listed here are 8 T cell receptor beta chains from one sample, sequenced in a study of T-cell reconstitution after alpha-beta-depleted transplantation in children. Unique molecular identifiers were built into the TCRbeta library. TCRdb reprocessed the PCR reads with MiXCR, giving one entry per CDR3 protein. The table lists hundreds of thousands of distinct CDR3 sequences, approximately 22% of them singletons. Specimen: PBMCs, mostly from graft donor cells, collected 360 days after TCRalphabeta/CD19-depleted stem cell transplant. The source of these receptors is a boy in the first two years of life who had a stem cell transplant for acute myeloid leukemia, so the T cells may come from the graft donor.

There are many counts of this clonotype. V usage is TRBV29-1 and J usage is TRBJ2-1; TRBD2 matches 11 bases. The CDR3 runs 18 residues. With 1 base clipped from V and 4 bases from J, the junction kept 12 bases outside the gene matches. The germline CDR1 and CDR2 sequences are SQVTM and ANQGSEA. This chain's CDR3 is CSVEVDLAGGHLYNEQFF. For the CDR3, the DNA is TGCAGCGTTGAAGTAGATCTAGCGGGGGGCCACCTTTACAATGAGCAGTTCTTC.

The chain uses TRBV10-3 and TRBJ2-2; D possibly corresponds to TRBD2 (5 bases). The germline V gene encodes CDR1 ENHRY and CDR2 SYGVKD. The V end lost 6 bases, the J end lost 1 base, and 9 bases lay between the germline ends. The CDR3 extends over 14 amino acids. The CDR3 reads CAIRASKNTGELFF. DNA for the CDR3: TGTGCCATCAGGGCTAGCAAGAACACCGGGGAGCTGTTTTTT.

This clonotype was counted many times. The chain links TRBV20-1 to TRBJ2-1; 7 bases fit TRBD2. Germline V gene data show CDR1 as DFQATT and CDR2 as SNEGSKA (reference sequence). This CDR3 region has 16 residues. V dropped 5 bases and J dropped 1; count of bases not matched to a gene: 11. CDR3 loop: CSAPAAGVGSYNEQFF. DNA for the CDR3: TGCAGTGCTCCCGCGGCGGGGGTAGGGTCCTACAATGAGCAGTTCTTC.

This chain uses TRBV29-1 with TRBJ1-2; TRBD1 aligns across 9 bases. CDR1 and CDR2 from the germline V gene are SQVTM and ANQGSEA. This CDR3 is 13 amino acids long. The V gene end was trimmed by 6 bases and the J gene end by 4 bases; junction bases not matched to a gene: 6. CDR3 DNA: TGCAGCGTGGGAGAGGACAGGGGCTATGGCTACACCTTC. Amino acids: CSVGEDRGYGYTF.

This clonotype appeared a few times. The chain employs TRBV12-3 or TRBV12-4 and TRBJ1-2; D is possibly TRBD1 (5 bases). Trimming took 5 bases from V and 3 from J, leaving 10 bases between them. The CDR3 length is 13 residues. The CDR3 reads CASSAQVYYGYTF. In DNA, the CDR3 is TGTGCCAGCAGTGCACAGGTATACTATGGCTACACCTTC.

This clonotype was detected a few times. This chain connects TRBV5-5 to TRBJ1-2; D perhaps matches TRBD1 (6 bases). Germline lookup yields CDR1 SGHKS and CDR2 YYEKEE (reference sequence). The V gene lost 7 bases and the J gene lost 8 bases, with 12 bases spanning the gap. This CDR3 comprises 11 residues. As DNA, the CDR3 is TGTGCCAGCGGGCGGACAGAAGGCTACACCTTC. It translates to CASGRTEGYTF.

This rearrangement joins TRBV27 to TRBJ2-3; D gene unclear. This CDR3 has 13 residues. Germline V lookup: CDR1 MNHEY, CDR2 SMNVEV (reference sequence). Trimming cost V 1 base and J 0 bases, with 2 bases left between them. CDR3 amino acids: CASSLWSTDTQYF. Here the CDR3 DNA reads TGTGCCAGCAGTTTATGGAGCACAGATACGCAGTATTTT.

The V gene is TRBV9, the J gene TRBJ2-1; 7 bases agree with TRBD1. J lost 6 bases, V lost 3 bases, and 18 bases had no gene match. Germline V gives CDR1 SGDLS, CDR2 YYNGEE. The CDR3 totals 18 residues. CDR3 sequence: CASSAGGTPGQQTNEQFF. The CDR3 nucleotides read TGTGCCAGCAGCGCCGGTGGGACCCCGGGACAGCAAACCAATGAGCAGTTCTTC.